This T cell receptor (beta chain) was captured by sequencing in a study of T cell responses to AZD1222 COVID-19 vaccine. The CDR3 spans 16 residues. The J segment lost 2 bases and the V segment lost 3 bases, leaving 9 bases of the junction unmatched. CDR1 is SGHRS and CDR2 is YFSETQ in the germline V gene. The method was immunoSEQ multiplex PCR; TCRdb's version includes in-frame clones alone and lacks a portion of them. The sample lists 95,000 or so clones; approximately 91% were seen once. The sample was peripheral blood, taken 28 days after the second AZD1222 dose. The receptor was derived from an adult who received the AZD1222 COVID-19 vaccine. The rearrangement joins TRBV5-1 to TRBJ2-7, with 9 bases aligning to TRBD2. The CDR3 sequence is CASSSRVAGVAYEQYF. Here the CDR3 DNA reads TGCGCCAGCAGCTCCCGGGTAGCGGGAGTCGCCTACGAGCAGTACTTC.